The sequence of this T cell receptor (beta chain) was determined in a study of blood T cell repertoires in COVID-19. Germline CDR1 MDHEN, CDR2 SYDVKM. The CDR3 is 16 residues long. Trimming cost V 6 bases and J 4 bases, with 22 bases left between them. In the original processing: How many nucleated cells were present was estimated from reference gene primer amplification. The table came from immunoSEQ multiplex PCR; TCRdb's copy has only in-frame clones and leaves some out. V and J calls and clone size are as listed in that table; D and trimming were resolved from the DNA. Of over 250,000 clones listed, roughly 90% are singletons. Participants were aged about 18 to 89 years, lived in roughly 23 US areas, and enrolled virtually.

J is TRBJ2-7 and V is TRBV28; perhaps TRBD2 as D (7 bases). Sequencing was performed on PBMCs or T cells enriched from blood (not recorded which). The TCR originated in a woman in her twenties or thirties who had recovered from COVID-19. For the CDR3, the DNA is TGTGCCAGCAGCCCCTCGGGGGGCGGGATAGTGTACGAGCAGTACTTC. As protein: CASSPSGGGIVYEQYF.